A selection of T cell receptor beta chains follows, all from one sample in a study of blood T cell repertoires in COVID-19. Here immunoSEQ multiplex PCR was the method, and the copy in TCRdb shows in-frame clones only, minus some. The repertoire has about 260,000 clones, around 89% of them found once; the top ten carry approximately 3.3%. The sequencing sample was made of peripheral blood. The receptors shown here come from a woman aged 40 to 50 with acute or convalescent COVID-19. CDR3s include the opening cysteine and the closing phenylalanine or tryptophan. The D gene is left open where the match is weak. A clone size is listed for some rows: how often the clone was seen (once, few, many), or a class if it is expanded.

j_gene,abundance,v_gene,d_gene,CDR3nt,CDR3aa
TRBJ2-3,once,TRBV5-4,TRBD1,TGTGCCAGCAGCTCGACAGGGTTGACAGATACGCAGTATTTT,CASSSTGLTDTQYF
TRBJ1-5,-,TRBV5-1,TRBD1,TGCGCCAGCAGCTTGGGGGACAGCCAGAATCAGCCCCAGCATTTT,CASSLGDSQNQPQHF
TRBJ2-3,-,TRBV9,-,TGTGCCAGCAGCATATACACAGATACGCAGTATTTT,CASSIYTDTQYF
TRBJ1-4,-,TRBV10-3,-,TGTGCCATCAGCGTGCCCAGGGGAAAACTGTTTTTT,CAISVPRGKLFF
TRBJ1-1,few,TRBV11-2,-,TGTGCCAGCAGCCCCTCCGCGGGCTCCAAGACTGAAGCTTTCTTT,CASSPSAGSKTEAFF
TRBJ1-3,-,TRBV19,-,TGTGCCAGTAGTAGGACAGCCGGAAACACCATATATTTT,CASSRTAGNTIYF
TRBJ1-1,-,TRBV19,-,TGTGCCAGTACCCCCAGAGGAACAACTGAAGCTTTCTTT,CASTPRGTTEAFF
TRBJ2-1,-,TRBV19,-,TGTGCCAGTAGTATAGGGGGAACTTTGCGGGGCAATGAGCAGTTCTTC,CASSIGGTLRGNEQFF
TRBJ1-5,-,TRBV19,-,TGTGCCAGTACTACTGGGGGCGTAGGACAGCCCCAGCATTTT,CASTTGGVGQPQHF
TRBJ1-5,once,TRBV5-8,-,TGTGCCAGCAGCCGGGGGGGGACCCTTAATCAGCCCCAGCATTTT,CASSRGGTLNQPQHF
TRBJ1-5,-,TRBV2,TRBD1,TGTGCCAGCAGGGGGGGACAGCCATATAGCAATCAGCCCCAGCATTTT,CASRGGQPYSNQPQHF
TRBJ1-2,-,TRBV6-5,-,TGTGCCAGCAGTCGGGGGGGAAATGGCTACACCTTC,CASSRGGNGYTF
TRBJ1-1,-,TRBV29-1,-,TGCAGCGTTGATGGGGGGAGCACTGAAGCTTTCTTT,CSVDGGSTEAFF
TRBJ1-2,-,TRBV6-6,TRBD1,TGTGCCAGCAGTAACCGGGACAGGGACGGTTCAGCCTTC,CASSNRDRDGSAF
TRBJ2-1,-,TRBV9,-,TGTGCCAGCAGCGTTGGGGGATCGACAGGCAATGAGCAGTTCTTC,CASSVGGSTGNEQFF
TRBJ1-2,-,TRBV5-8,-,TGTGCCAGCAGCCTGTTACTGGGCTACACCTTC,CASSLLLGYTF
TRBJ1-4,-,TRBV5-1,-,TGCGCCAGCAGCTTGGCTACACAAGGGGCCTATGAAAAACTGTTTTTT,CASSLATQGAYEKLFF
TRBJ1-2,-,TRBV9,TRBD1,TGTGCCAGCAGCGTAGACAGGGGCTATGGCTACACCTTC,CASSVDRGYGYTF
TRBJ2-1,-,TRBV7-2,-,TGTGCCAGCAGCTTAGAATCTCGGAGCCTCTACAATGAGCAGTTCTTC,CASSLESRSLYNEQFF
TRBJ1-1,once,TRBV5-1,-,TGCGCCAGCAGCTTGGCCGGAGGATCAGCCGAAGCTTTCTTT,CASSLAGGSAEAFF
TRBJ1-2,once,TRBV5-1,-,TGCGCCAGCAACCCCTACGGGGGGGGCGGCGGCTACACCTTC,CASNPYGGGGGYTF
TRBJ1-1,-,TRBV12-3/TRBV12-4,-,TGTGCCAGCAGCCTACAGCTGAACACTGAAGCTTTCTTT,CASSLQLNTEAFF
TRBJ1-2,-,TRBV7-2,-,TGTGCCAGCAGCCCCGAGGGGGACTATGGCTACACCTTC,CASSPEGDYGYTF
TRBJ1-5,-,TRBV18,TRBD1,TGTGCCAGCTCAGCCACAGGGGGACATCAGCCCCAGCATTTT,CASSATGGHQPQHF
TRBJ1-2,-,TRBV6-5,-,TGTGCCAGCACCCGGGGGGCCTCAAACTATGGCTACACCTTC,CASTRGASNYGYTF
TRBJ1-1,-,TRBV9,TRBD1,TGTGCCAGCAGCCTAAAGACAGGGGGCATAAATGAAACTTTCTTT,CASSLKTGGINETFF
TRBJ1-1,-,TRBV15,-,TGTGCCACCCTAACGACAGAGACGAACACTGAAGCTTTCTTT,CATLTTETNTEAFF
TRBJ1-3,few,TRBV2,TRBD1,TGTGCCAGCAGTGTGGACAGGGGCTCCTCTGGAAACACCATATATTTT,CASSVDRGSSGNTIYF
TRBJ1-1,-,TRBV6-1,-,TGTGCCAGCAGTGATTCAGGGAGGGGCACTGAAGCTTTCTTT,CASSDSGRGTEAFF
TRBJ1-2,-,TRBV6-5,TRBD1,TGTGCCAGCAGTTCAACAGGGGTAGGACGTGGCTACACCTTC,CASSSTGVGRGYTF
TRBJ1-4,-,TRBV5-5,-,TGTGCCAGCAGCCCCCCTAGGGGCGGTGGCGAAAAACTGTTTTTT,CASSPPRGGGEKLFF
TRBJ2-2,-,TRBV24-1,TRBD1,TGTGCCACCAGTGACTCGAGCCCGGGACAGGGAGGCACCGGGGAGCTGTTTTTT,CATSDSSPGQGGTGELFF
TRBJ1-3,-,TRBV11-3,-,TGTGCCAGCAGGGGACAAGGGGAGTCTGGAAACACCATATATTTT,CASRGQGESGNTIYF
TRBJ2-5,few,TRBV5-1,TRBD1,TGCGCCAGCAGCTTGGGACAGGGGAGGGAGACCCAGTACTTC,CASSLGQGRETQYF
TRBJ2-5,few,TRBV7-2,TRBD2,TGTGCCAGCAGCCGGCGGGGGGCCGGTGGAGAGACCCAGTACTTC,CASSRRGAGGETQYF
TRBJ1-2,-,TRBV24-1,TRBD1,TGTGCCACCAGTGATCCGAGACAGGGGCATAATGGCTACACCTTC,CATSDPRQGHNGYTF
TRBJ1-2,-,TRBV29-1,TRBD1,TGCAGCGCGATATCTGGACAGGGATATTATGGCTACACCTTC,CSAISGQGYYGYTF